The 25 T cell receptor beta chains presented below share a single source sample, sequenced in a study of identical twins. One entry per CDR3 protein results from TCRdb running MiXCR on the 5' RACE reads. The data contain roughly 1.6 million distinct CDR3 sequences, about 30% of them seen just once; the ten biggest clones take up 0.27%. The sample was cord blood. The receptors were gathered from a newborn girl in good health.

The rearrangement links TRBV6-5 to TRBJ2-1; D is unclear. This CDR3 is 15 amino acids long. With 2 bases removed from V and 5 bases from J, the gap between germline ends came to 13 bases. CDR1 MNHEY and CDR2 SVGAGI come from the germline V gene. The CDR3 loop reads CASSYGRPAHNEQFF. The CDR3, as DNA: TGTGCCAGCAGTTACGGTAGACCCGCACACAATGAGCAGTTCTTC.

The gene calls are TRBV4-1 and TRBJ1-2; maybe TRBD1 (5 bases). V lost 2 bases and J lost 4, with 8 bases in between. Germline CDR1 and CDR2: MGHRA and YSYEKL. The CDR3 has 13 amino acids. The CDR3 sequence: CASSQLGLYGYTF. The CDR3 DNA reads as TGCGCCAGCAGCCAATTGGGGCTCTATGGCTACACCTTC.

This clonotype has only a few counts. This rearrangement joins TRBV4-1 to TRBJ2-1; maybe TRBD2 (7 bases). Per the germline V gene, CDR1 is MGHRA and CDR2 is YSYEKL. The V end was cut by 1 base, the J end by 4 bases, with 20 bases between. The CDR3 spans 18 residues. CDR3 bases: TGCGCCAGCAGCCAAGGGTTAGCAATGCGGGGGCCGTACAATGAGCAGTTCTTC. Translation gives CASSQGLAMRGPYNEQFF.

Only a few counts were recorded for this clonotype. This chain links TRBV3-1 with TRBJ1-6; the match to TRBD1 covers 8 bases. CDR1 and CDR2 (germline): LGHDT, YNNKEL (reference sequence). The trim removed 1 base at V and 7 bases at J, leaving 6 bases unmatched. The CDR3 has 16 residues. The CDR3 DNA reads TGTGCCAGCAGCCAAGCTGGCAGGGGGCGGAATTCACCCCTCCACTTT. Its protein is CASSQAGRGRNSPLHF. The entire variable domain, with the rest obtained from reference TRBV3-1 and TRBJ1-6, is as follows: DTAVSQTPKYLVTQMGNDKSIKCEQNLGHDTMYWYKQDSKKFLKIMFSYNNKELIINETVPNRFSPKSPDKAHLNLHINSLELGDSAVYFCASSQAGRGRNSPLHFGNGTRLTVT.

The chain links TRBV28 to TRBJ2-5, with 12 bases that match TRBD1. CDR1 and CDR2 from the germline V gene are MDHEN and SYDVKM. CDR3 size: 12 residues. The junction had 7 bases not matched to a gene; V was cut back by 7 bases and J by 13 bases. The CDR3 bases are TGTGCCAGCATCCCGCCGGGACAGGGGGCGTACTTC. As protein: CASIPPGQGAYF.

Points on this clonotype: With a much larger clone just one base away, this may be a read error. V is TRBV6-5 and J is TRBJ2-5; 7 bases are a match to TRBD2. The trim removed 6 bases at V and 11 bases at J, leaving 9 bases unmatched. CDR3 length: 12 residues. Germline V lookup: CDR1 MNHEY, CDR2 SVGAGI. The CDR3: CASSQSGNGQYF. As DNA, the CDR3 is TGTGCCAGCAGCCAAAGCGGGAACGGGCAGTACTTC.

For this clonotype: An end of the junction does not agree with germline; a read error may underlie this. V usage is TRBV5-1 and J usage is TRBJ2-1; 9 nucleotides match TRBD2. This CDR3 has 15 residues. Germline-derived CDR1 and CDR2 are SGHRS and YFSETQ. The CDR3 is CASALGRGGGNERFF. Written as DNA, the CDR3 is TGCGCCAGCGCACTAGGGCGGGGGGGAGGCAATGAGCGGTTCTTC.

This clonotype was observed a few times. The chain carries TRBV29-1 and TRBJ2-7; D is perhaps TRBD1 or TRBD2 (5 bases each). This CDR3 is 15 amino acids long. V dropped 6 bases and J dropped 3 bases, with 21 bases sitting between them. The germline CDR1 and CDR2 sequences are SQVTM and ANQGSEA. This CDR3 is CSVGRGGQPYYEQYF. Here the CDR3 DNA reads TGCAGCGTGGGGCGTGGAGGTCAACCCTACTACGAGCAGTACTTC.

This clonotype was seen ten or more times. This chain links TRBV12-5 with TRBJ2-7; 7 nucleotides agree with TRBD2. V lost 0 bases to trimming and J lost 3 bases; unmatched junction nucleotides: 2. Per germline, CDR1 LGHNT and CDR2 FRNRAP. The CDR3 is 14 residues long. The CDR3 loop is CASGLVRTSYEQYF. CDR3 DNA: TGTGCTAGTGGTTTGGTACGGACTAGCTACGAGCAGTACTTC.

This chain links TRBV29-1 with TRBJ2-7, with 7 bases fitting TRBD1. V was pared by 6 bases and J by 3 bases, with 11 bases of the junction left unmatched. This CDR3 has 14 residues. CDR1 and CDR2 (germline): SQVTM, ANQGSEA. CDR3: CSVIQGFLYYEQYF. For the CDR3, the DNA is TGCAGCGTAATACAGGGGTTCCTCTACTACGAGCAGTACTTC.

The CDR3 DNA is TGCGCCAGCAGCCAAGGCCCCGGGACAGGGTGGACAGATACGCAGTATTTT. Encoded protein: CASSQGPGTGWTDTQYF. The rearrangement links TRBV4-1 to TRBJ2-3, with TRBD1 matching 9 bases. The CDR3 has 17 amino acids. CDR1 and CDR2 from the germline V gene are MGHRA and YSYEKL. Germline trimming cut 1 base from V and 3 bases from J; bases unmatched to any gene: 8.

With respect to this clonotype: Sequence at one end of the junction differs from germline and may be a read error. J is TRBJ1-5 and V is TRBV28; TRBD1 is a possible D gene (6 bases). CDR1 is MDHEN and CDR2 is SYDVKM in the germline V gene. The CDR3 spans 15 residues. In DNA, the CDR3 is TGTGCCAGCAAGATAGGGGGGGCAAGCAATCGGCCCCAGCATTTT. Its translation is CASKIGGASNRPQHF.

This clonotype was picked up a small number of times. This chain joins TRBV9 and TRBJ2-7; 7 bases align to TRBD2. CDR1 SGDLS and CDR2 YYNGEE come from the germline V gene. The V and J ends lost 0 bases and 4 bases, in that order; junction bases with no gene match: 7. The CDR3 has 15 amino acids. CDR3 residues: CASSVGEGIYYEQYF. CDR3 sequence (DNA): TGTGCCAGCAGCGTAGGGGAGGGTATCTATTACGAGCAGTACTTC. Using reference TRBV9 and TRBJ2-7 for the parts outside the CDR3, the full variable domain is DSGVTQTPKHLITATGQRVTLRCSPRSGDLSVYWYQQSLDQGLQFLIQYYNGEERAKGNILERFSAQQFPDLHSELNLSSLELGDSALYFCASSVGEGIYYEQYFGPGTRLTVT.

This clonotype occurred a few times. The chain joins TRBV10-3 to TRBJ2-3, with 7 bases fitting TRBD2. In germline, CDR1 is ENHRY, CDR2 SYGVKD. Trimming took 9 bases from V and 5 from J; bases not matched to a gene: 8. This CDR3 region has 13 residues. In DNA, the CDR3 is TGTGCCATAGCGGGGTCAAGCGGAGATACGCAGTATTTT. This encodes CAIAGSSGDTQYF.

Concerning this clonotype: A much larger clone is a single base away; this may be a read error. For the CDR3, the DNA is TGCAGCGTTGAAGTGGGAAGGGGGAGCACGCAGTATTTT. It specifies CSVEVGRGSTQYF. The chain combines TRBV29-1 with TRBJ2-3; the D gene is possibly TRBD1 (6 bases). The germline V and J ends were trimmed by 1 base and 9 bases, with 14 bases remaining between them. In germline, CDR1 is SQVTM, CDR2 ANQGSEA. CDR3 length: 13 residues.

The rearrangement uses TRBV27 and TRBJ2-4; D is possibly TRBD1 (5 bases). With the DNA end fitting TRBJ2-7 better, the J assignment may be wrong. The CDR3 length is 15 residues. Germline lookup yields CDR1 MNHEY and CDR2 SMNVEV (reference sequence). Here the CDR3 reads CASSLVPGSNYEQYF. CDR3 nucleotides: TGTGCCAGCAGTTTGGTCCCAGGGTCGAACTACGAGCAGTACTTC.

The chain carries TRBV20-1 and TRBJ1-4, with 7 positions matching TRBD1. Germline values: CDR1 DFQATT, CDR2 SNEGSKA (reference sequence). The CDR3 is made up of 15 amino acids. V dropped 2 bases and J dropped 2; count of bases not matched to a gene: 5. The chain's CDR3 is CSARRGGETNEKLFF. The CDR3 DNA reads TGCAGTGCTAGAAGAGGGGGCGAGACTAATGAAAAACTGTTTTTT.

The chain links TRBV20-1 to TRBJ2-3; 7 bases line up with TRBD2. The CDR3 runs 16 residues. With V trimmed by 1 base and J by 4 bases, 11 bases remained unmatched. Germline-derived CDR1 and CDR2 are DFQATT and SNEGSKA (reference sequence). The CDR3 reads CSARGDWREIPDTQYF. Written as DNA, the CDR3 is TGCAGTGCTAGAGGAGATTGGCGGGAGATACCAGATACGCAGTATTTT.

In its sample, this clonotype was seen a few times. This chain uses TRBV28 with TRBJ2-3; 7 bases fit TRBD2. CDR1 is MDHEN, CDR2 SYDVKM, per germline. The CDR3 is made up of 15 amino acids. Losses at the gene ends were 6 bases for V and 4 bases for J; bases not matched to a gene: 10. The CDR3 protein is CASRPSGAFPDTQYF. For the CDR3, the DNA is TGTGCCAGCAGGCCTAGCGGAGCTTTCCCAGATACGCAGTATTTT.

J is TRBJ1-4 and V is TRBV5-1, with 8 bases matching TRBD1. The ends lost 4 bases at V and 8 bases at J; junction bases unmatched: 7. Germline lookup yields CDR1 SGHRS and CDR2 YFSETQ. This CDR3 comprises 14 residues. In DNA, the CDR3 is TGCGCCAGCAGCCCGACAGGGGTCAGCGAAAAACTGTTTTTT. It translates to CASSPTGVSEKLFF.

The chain uses TRBV20-1 and TRBJ1-1; D is ambiguous. The CDR3 is made up of 15 amino acids. The V end was cut by 2 bases, the J end by 3 bases, with 16 bases between. The germline V gene has CDR1 DFQATT and CDR2 SNEGSKA (reference sequence). CDR3 in amino acids: CSARHPRVGDTEAFF. The CDR3 DNA reads TGCAGTGCTAGACATCCGAGGGTAGGAGACACTGAAGCTTTCTTT.

The V and J genes are TRBV7-9 and TRBJ2-3; 11 nucleotides line up with TRBD2. Germline lookup yields CDR1 SEHNR and CDR2 FQNEAQ (reference sequence). The ends lost 4 bases at V and 3 bases at J; junction bases unmatched: 15. The CDR3 spans 19 residues. As DNA, the CDR3 is TGTGCCAGCAGCTCACCGTTCCTAGCGGGAGGTGAAGGGACAGATACGCAGTATTTT. It specifies CASSSPFLAGGEGTDTQYF.

The J gene is TRBJ2-5, the V gene TRBV20-1; the D is unclear. V lost 0 bases to trimming and J lost 11 bases, with 19 bases between them. There are 14 residues in the CDR3. The V gene's germline CDR1 is DFQATT and CDR2 SNEGSKA (reference sequence). CDR3 sequence reads: CSARDPNWYNEQYF. CDR3 in DNA: TGCAGTGCTAGAGACCCTAATTGGTACAATGAGCAGTACTTC.

This clonotype turned up a few times. The CDR3 region is CASTSGGRDTEAFF. The CDR3, as DNA: TGTGCCAGCACCTCGGGGGGGCGAGACACTGAAGCTTTCTTT. The chain carries TRBV12-3 or TRBV12-4 and TRBJ1-1; D is perhaps TRBD1 (6 bases). There are 14 residues in the CDR3. Trimming removed 7 bases at V and 3 bases at J, with 15 bases between.

The chain combines TRBV12-3 or TRBV12-4 with TRBJ1-1; maybe TRBD1 (5 bases). V was trimmed by 7 bases and J by 7 bases, leaving 10 bases between them. The CDR3 contains 11 residues. CDR3 sequence reads: CASTPGREAFF. In nucleotides, the CDR3 is TGTGCCAGCACCCCAGGGCGTGAAGCTTTCTTT.